This T cell receptor beta chain was found in a study of beta chain features in type 1 diabetes. Populations obtained by sorting all exceeded 98% purity. Sequencing targeted expressed TCRB transcripts, as all isolated RNA had been reverse transcribed. Profiling relied on immunoSEQ multiplex PCR, and the TCRdb table lists in-frame clones only, not all of them. This table holds roughly 140,000 clones, about 7% found once. CDR1 is SGHNT, CDR2 YYREEE, per germline (reference sequence). The germline V and J ends were trimmed by 0 bases and 4 bases, with 13 bases remaining between them. CDR3 length: 15 amino acids. As for this clone: The antigen remains undetermined.

Findings of the study overall: A greater similarity of naive, central memory and Treg TCRB repertoires was seen among patients than among healthy donors.

The sequence derives from a woman under 40 in good health. Material for sequencing was central memory CD4+ T cells from blood. The chain carries TRBV5-4 and TRBJ2-5, with D maybe TRBD2 (6 bases). The DNA of the CDR3 is TGTGCCAGCAGCTTGGCTGACGGGGGAGGAGAGACCCAGTACTTC. Its translation: CASSLADGGGETQYF.